This is a list of T cell receptor beta chains from one sample in a study of PD-1 blockade in classical Hodgkin lymphoma. This table comes from immunoSEQ multiplex PCR, and its TCRdb copy is limited to in-frame clones, with some not included. The sample lists around 17,000 clones, about 82% occurring once. The source material was CD4+ T cells from blood, sampled at baseline. All receptors derive from a human donor with classical Hodgkin lymphoma. CDR3s leave out the opening cysteine and the closing phenylalanine or tryptophan.

>TRBV10-3|TRBJ2-5
AISPARDRGVETQY
>TRBV7-8|TRBJ1-3
ASSASSGNTIY
>TRBV4-1|TRBJ1-4
ASSQARGQGRSTNEKLF
>TRBV10-3|TRBJ1-5
AASSGGPNQPQH
>TRBV5-5|TRBJ2-7
ASSKGQGSYEQY
>TRBV15|TRBJ2-7
ATSRLSGRPLEQY
>TRBV30|TRBJ1-1
AWIKARLNTEAF
>TRBV2|TRBJ2-7
ASRDRDRLEQY
>TRBV7-2|TRBJ2-5
ASSPRTGELETQY
>TRBV5-1|TRBJ1-4
ASSFNREKLF
>TRBV6-5|TRBJ1-3
AISGGPSSGNTIY
>TRBV2|TRBJ2-6
ASSAGTGEVLT
>TRBV13|TRBJ2-2
ASSLRLLGNTGELF
>TRBV9|TRBJ2-5
ASSVGLAGGETQY
>TRBV2|TRBJ1-5
ASSEEGARQPQH
>TRBV7-3|TRBJ2-1
ASGGPGLSSYNEQF
>TRBV6-4|TRBJ2-1
ASSERTSGTNSYNEQF
>TRBV2|TRBJ2-2
ASSAERGTGELF
>TRBV7-9|TRBJ1-4
ASSLAEGAGEKLF
>TRBV4-2|TRBJ2-5
ASSQEGTTQETQY
>TRBV19|TRBJ1-5
ASSLDRANQPQH
>TRBV7-9|TRBJ2-3
ASSLLPLGTDTQY
>TRBV7-3|TRBJ1-2
ASSTYLDRDNYGYT
>TRBV19|TRBJ2-1
ASNLLGDEQF
>TRBV21-1|TRBJ2-5
ASSKLSSGTQY